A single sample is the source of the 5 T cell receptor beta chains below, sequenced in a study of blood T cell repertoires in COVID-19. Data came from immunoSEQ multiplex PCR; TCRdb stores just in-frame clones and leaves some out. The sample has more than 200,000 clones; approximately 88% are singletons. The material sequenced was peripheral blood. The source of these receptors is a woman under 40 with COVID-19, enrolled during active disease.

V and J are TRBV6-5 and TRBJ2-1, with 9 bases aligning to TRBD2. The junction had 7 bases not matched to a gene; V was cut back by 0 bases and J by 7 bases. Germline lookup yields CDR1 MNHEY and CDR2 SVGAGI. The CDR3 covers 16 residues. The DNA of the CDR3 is TGTGCCAGCAGTTACTCGAATAGCGGGGGAAATAATGAGCAGTTCTTC. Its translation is CASSYSNSGGNNEQFF.

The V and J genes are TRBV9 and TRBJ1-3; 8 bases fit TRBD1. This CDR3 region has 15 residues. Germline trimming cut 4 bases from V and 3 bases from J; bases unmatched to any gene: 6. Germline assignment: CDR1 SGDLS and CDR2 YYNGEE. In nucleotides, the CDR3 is TGTGCCAGCAGCCCCCGGACAGGGTATGGAAACACCATATATTTT. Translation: CASSPRTGYGNTIYF.

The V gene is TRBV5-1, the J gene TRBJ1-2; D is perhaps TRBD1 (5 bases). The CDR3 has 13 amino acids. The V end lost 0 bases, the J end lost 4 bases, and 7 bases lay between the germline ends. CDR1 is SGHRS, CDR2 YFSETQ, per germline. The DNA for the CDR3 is TGCGCCAGCAGCTTGGGCAGGGCCTATGGCTACACCTTC. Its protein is CASSLGRAYGYTF.

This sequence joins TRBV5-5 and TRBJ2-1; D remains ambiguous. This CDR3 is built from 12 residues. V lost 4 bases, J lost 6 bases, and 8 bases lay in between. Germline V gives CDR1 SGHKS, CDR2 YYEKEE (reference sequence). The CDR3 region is CASSGTANEQFF. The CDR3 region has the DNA TGTGCCAGCAGCGGAACAGCCAATGAGCAGTTCTTC.

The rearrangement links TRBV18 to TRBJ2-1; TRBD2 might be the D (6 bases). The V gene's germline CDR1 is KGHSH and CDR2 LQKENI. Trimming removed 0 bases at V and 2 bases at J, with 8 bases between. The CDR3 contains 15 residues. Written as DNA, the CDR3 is TGTGCCAGCTCACCACCCGGGACTCCCTACAATGAGCAGTTCTTC. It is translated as CASSPPGTPYNEQFF.